The subject of this entry is one T cell receptor beta chain. What it binds is unknown. The sample comes from a study of graft-versus-host responses after intestinal transplantation. Study as a whole: Recipients underwent multivisceral, liver-intestinal, or isolated intestinal transplants. Study-level findings and limits: The authors found GvH clones in recipient marrow, some appearing first in ileum or blood. Some patients had graft-donor T cell macrochimerism. In their allografts, the ratios of graft-versus-host to host-versus-graft T cell clones were high.

Assay: immunoSEQ multiplex PCR; the TCRdb copy retains only in-frame clones and omits some. The sample includes over 65,000 clones, approximately 90% seen only once; the top ten take 7.6%. Specimen: unstimulated CD8+ T cells sorted from spleen or lymph node cells, collected before transplant. The sequence was obtained from a human donor who was the organ donor for an intestinal transplant.

The CDR3 sequence is CASINSGGGSGEAFF. CDR3 bases: TGTGCCAGCATCAATAGTGGGGGCGGGTCGGGTGAAGCTTTCTTT. V gene TRBV11-2 combines with J gene TRBJ1-1; maybe TRBD1 (6 bases). Germline CDR1 and CDR2: SGHAT and FQNNGV. This CDR3 contains 15 residues. V lost 7 bases, J lost 7 bases, and 22 bases lay in between. Looking up the rest from reference TRBV11-2 and TRBJ1-1 gives the full variable domain: EAGVAQSPRYKIIEKRQSVAFWCNPISGHATLYWYQQILGQGPKLLIQFQNNGVVDDSQLPKDRFSAERLKGVDSTLKIQPAKLEDSAVYLCASINSGGGSGEAFFGQGTRLTVV.